The source of this TCR beta chain is a study of blood T cell repertoires in COVID-19. As for the study in general: T cells, B-cell-depleted T cells, or PBMCs provided the cDNA or gDNA that served as material.

Sequencing used immunoSEQ multiplex PCR; TCRdb keeps in-frame clones, though not all of them. The sample has roughly 250,000 clones, just over 90% seen once. This study enrolled people aged about 18 to 100 from about two dozen US geographic areas. Participant-reported clinical history was the basis for cohort assignment. Recovery meant two consecutive negative NP/OP PCR tests, professional clearance, or resolved symptoms. The CDR3 covers 17 residues. The V gene's germline CDR1 is LNHNV and CDR2 YYDKDF (reference sequence). Unmatched junction bases numbered 5, after V lost 5 bases and J lost 1 base. This chain connects TRBV15 to TRBJ1-6; 10 bases agree with TRBD1. The sequence was collected from a young woman who had recovered from COVID-19. Input material: PBMCs or T cells enriched from blood (not recorded which). The CDR3: CATSGGGQGSYNSPLHF. As DNA, the CDR3 is TGTGCCACCAGCGGCGGGGGACAGGGGTCCTATAATTCACCCCTCCACTTT.